The entry below describes one T cell receptor beta chain. Its antigen is not identified. This sample was included in a study of OX40 agonist ivuxolimab in advanced cancers. The overall study: The treatment was a fully human IgG2 OX40 agonist, ivuxolimab.

The CDR3 is 14 residues long. Trimming took 8 bases from V and 2 from J, leaving 15 bases between them. The germline V gene has CDR1 MNHEY and CDR2 SMNVEV (reference sequence). Study results and caveats: Among the least clonally expanded were partial responders at 0.1-3.0 mg/kg.

The method was immunoSEQ multiplex PCR; TCRdb's version includes in-frame clones alone and lacks a portion of them. The table lists around 40,000 clones, about 90% of them singletons. The sequencing used CD4+ or CD8+ T cells sorted from blood, collected in a trial of the OX40 agonist ivuxolimab. The TCR comes from an adult with an advanced solid tumor such as melanoma, head and neck, liver or kidney cancer. The chain has TRBV27 and TRBJ1-2; D might be TRBD1 (6 bases). The CDR3 spells CASGRGQPNYGYTF. The CDR3 coding sequence is TGTGCCAGCGGACGCGGACAGCCCAACTATGGCTACACCTTC.